What follows are 18 T cell receptor beta chains derived from one specimen sequenced in a study of blood T cell repertoires in COVID-19. Using immunoSEQ multiplex PCR, the repertoire was profiled, and TCRdb retains in-frame clones only, with some absent. The sample holds some 240,000 clones, roughly nine tenths seen once. What was sequenced was peripheral blood. The source of these receptors is a man aged 60 to 75 with COVID-19, enrolled during active disease.

V gene TRBV6-4 combines with J gene TRBJ2-1; 10 nucleotides align to TRBD1. Per the germline V gene, CDR1 is MRHNA and CDR2 is SNTAGT. The CDR3 extends over 16 amino acids. The V and J ends lost 4 bases and 6 bases, in that order; junction bases with no gene match: 9. CDR3 protein: CASSGRAGQGSNEQFF. DNA for the CDR3: TGTGCCAGCAGTGGACGGGCGGGACAGGGGTCCAATGAGCAGTTCTTC.

This chain uses TRBV7-9 with TRBJ1-2; 8 bases are shared with TRBD1. Germline V gene lookup returns CDR1 SEHNR and CDR2 FQNEAQ (reference sequence). The V segment lost 7 bases and the J segment 6 bases; nucleotides outside the gene matches: 16. CDR3 size: 16 residues. CDR3 nucleotide sequence: TGTGCCAGCATCCGGACAGGGAAAGGGGTAATGGATGGCTACACCTTC. It specifies CASIRTGKGVMDGYTF.

This clone was recorded only once. V usage is TRBV27 and J usage is TRBJ2-7; 12 nucleotides agree with TRBD1. CDR3 length equals 17 residues. In germline, CDR1 is MNHEY, CDR2 SMNVEV (reference sequence). Trimming removed 5 bases from V and 5 bases from J; junction bases left unmatched: 13. Here the CDR3 reads CASSRGTGGLIGNEQYF. As DNA, the CDR3 is TGTGCCAGCAGTCGCGGGACAGGGGGCCTCATAGGGAACGAGCAGTACTTC.

The CDR3 loop is CASSLGIGGNYGYTF. The CDR3 coding sequence is TGTGCCAGCAGCTTAGGAATCGGGGGGAACTATGGCTACACCTTC. This chain connects TRBV7-2 to TRBJ1-2, with D possibly being TRBD1 (5 bases). The V end lost 1 base, the J end lost 2 bases, and 11 bases lay between the germline ends. Germline assignment: CDR1 SGHTA and CDR2 FQGNSA. The CDR3 is made up of 15 amino acids. The full variable domain, rest sourced from reference TRBV7-2 and TRBJ1-2, is GAGVSQSPSNKVTEKGKDVELRCDPISGHTALYWYRQSLGQGLEFLIYFQGNSAPDKSGLPSDRFSAERTGGSVSTLTIQRTQQEDSAVYLCASSLGIGGNYGYTFGSGTRLTVV.

This clone occurred once. The chain links TRBV28 to TRBJ2-2, with D perhaps TRBD1 (5 bases). V was cut by 5 bases and J by 0 bases, with 10 bases left in between. The CDR3 has 15 residues. CDR1 is MDHEN and CDR2 is SYDVKM in the germline V gene. DNA for the CDR3: TGTGCCAGCAGTCCCAGGGTCGCGAACACCGGGGAGCTGTTTTTT. It specifies CASSPRVANTGELFF. Combining the CDR3 with reference TRBV28 and TRBJ2-2 gives the whole variable domain DVKVTQSSRYLVKRTGEKVFLECVQDMDHENMFWYRQDPGLGLRLIYFSYDVKMKEKGDIPEGYSVSREKKERFSLILESASTNQTSMYLCASSPRVANTGELFFGEGSRLTVL.

V is TRBV5-4 and J is TRBJ1-4, with TRBD1 matching 8 bases. The CDR3 contains 18 residues. Trimming took 4 bases from V and 0 from J; bases not matched to a gene: 11. The germline CDR1 and CDR2 sequences are SGHNT and YYREEE (reference sequence). This chain's CDR3 is CASSRRQGRLATNEKLFF. The CDR3 DNA reads as TGTGCCAGCAGCCGACGACAGGGGCGACTTGCAACTAATGAAAAACTGTTTTTT.

The chain is built from TRBV7-2 and TRBJ2-5; 14 bases match TRBD2. Trimming took 5 bases from V and 4 from J; bases not matched to a gene: 9. This CDR3 region has 17 residues. Germline loops: CDR1 SGHTA, CDR2 FQGNSA. The CDR3 loop reads CASSPWTSGGWGETQYF. In DNA, the CDR3 is TGTGCCAGCAGCCCCTGGACTAGCGGGGGGTGGGGAGAGACCCAGTACTTC.

The chain is built from TRBV7-9 and TRBJ1-2; the D is unclear. Per the germline V gene, CDR1 is SEHNR and CDR2 is FQNEAQ (reference sequence). The CDR3 is 15 residues long. V lost 1 base and J lost 6, with 15 bases in between. The CDR3 DNA reads as TGTGCCAGCAGCTTAGATTCAGTTACCATTAATGGCTACACCTTC. It is translated as CASSLDSVTINGYTF.

The genes are TRBV10-2 and TRBJ1-2; D unresolved. Per germline, CDR1 WSHSY and CDR2 SAAADI. V was clipped by 0 bases and J by 5 bases, with 13 bases between them. The CDR3 runs to 15 residues. CDR3 sequence reads: CASSESAAEVYGYTF. DNA for the CDR3: TGCGCCAGCAGTGAGTCGGCCGCCGAAGTATATGGCTACACCTTC.

The chain carries TRBV9 and TRBJ1-2; 7 bases agree with TRBD1. The length of the CDR3 is 13 residues. Looked up from germline, CDR1 is SGDLS and CDR2 is YYNGEE. The ends lost 4 bases at V and 4 bases at J; junction bases unmatched: 4. CDR3 sequence: CASSTRTGYGYTF. CDR3 nucleotide sequence: TGTGCCAGCAGCACCCGGACAGGCTATGGCTACACCTTC.

This chain connects TRBV19 to TRBJ2-3; possibly TRBD2 for D (5 bases). The V end lost 9 bases, the J end lost 1 base, and 11 bases lay between the germline ends. The CDR3 has 13 residues. Germline V CDR1 and CDR2: LNHDA, SQIVND (reference sequence). CDR3 sequence: CASAPEGTDTQYF. The CDR3 region has the DNA TGTGCCAGCGCCCCGGAGGGCACAGATACGCAGTATTTT.

The rearrangement links TRBV2 to TRBJ1-1; D perhaps matches TRBD1 (6 bases). CDR1 is SNHLY and CDR2 is FYNNEI in the germline V gene. With 9 bases removed from V and 11 bases from J, the gap between germline ends came to 10 bases. The CDR3 is 9 amino acids. CDR3 DNA: TGTGCCAGAGACAGGAGGGCTTTCTTT. It specifies CARDRRAFF.

This rearrangement joins TRBV11-2 to TRBJ1-2, with D hard to call. V was cut by 2 bases and J by 8 bases, with 12 bases left in between. The CDR3 length is 13 residues. Germline CDR1 SGHAT, CDR2 FQNNGV. CDR3 DNA sequence: TGTGCCAGCAGCTTATGGGGTTGGGAGGGCTACACCTTC. Amino acid sequence: CASSLWGWEGYTF.

The chain couples TRBV19 to TRBJ2-3; TRBD2 matches 7 bases. J was trimmed by 2 bases and V by 6 bases; bases with no gene match: 11. CDR3 size: 16 residues. Per germline, CDR1 LNHDA and CDR2 SQIVND (reference sequence). The CDR3 bases are TGTGCCAGTAGAACCGTAGCGGGTGTGGACACAGATACGCAGTATTTT. Its protein product is CASRTVAGVDTDTQYF.

The table lists this clone with a count of one. The chain combines TRBV12-3 or TRBV12-4 with TRBJ2-1; weak D call: TRBD2 (5 bases). V was pared by 6 bases and J by 4 bases, with 10 bases between. The CDR3 contains 13 residues. CDR3 DNA: TGTGCCAGCAGACTCCGGGGTTACAATGAGCAGTTCTTC. The encoded protein is CASRLRGYNEQFF.

The chain links TRBV5-1 to TRBJ1-6; TRBD1 agrees at 7 bases. The junction had 5 bases not matched to a gene; V was cut back by 1 base and J by 7 bases. CDR1 SGHRS and CDR2 YFSETQ come from the germline V gene. The CDR3 is 15 amino acids. CDR3 DNA sequence: TGCGCCAGCAGCTTGCAGGGACAGACAAATTCACCCCTCCACTTT. Translation gives CASSLQGQTNSPLHF.

V usage is TRBV4-1 and J usage is TRBJ1-5; perhaps TRBD1 as D (5 bases). Germline V CDR1 and CDR2: MGHRA, YSYEKL. The CDR3 length is 16 residues. Between the trimmed V and J ends, which lost 0 bases and 6 bases, there was a span of 15 bases. CDR3 in DNA: TGCGCCAGCAGCCAAGATAGGGGTTGGGGCTTTCAGCCCCAGCATTTT. It specifies CASSQDRGWGFQPQHF.

The rearrangement links TRBV5-1 to TRBJ2-2; TRBD1 matches at 10 bases. CDR1 and CDR2 (germline): SGHRS, YFSETQ. The V and J ends lost 5 bases and 1 base, in that order; junction bases with no gene match: 8. The CDR3 totals 17 residues. The chain's CDR3 is CASSLGQGEMNTGELFF. CDR3 nucleotides: TGCGCCAGCAGTTTAGGACAGGGGGAGATGAACACCGGGGAGCTGTTTTTT.